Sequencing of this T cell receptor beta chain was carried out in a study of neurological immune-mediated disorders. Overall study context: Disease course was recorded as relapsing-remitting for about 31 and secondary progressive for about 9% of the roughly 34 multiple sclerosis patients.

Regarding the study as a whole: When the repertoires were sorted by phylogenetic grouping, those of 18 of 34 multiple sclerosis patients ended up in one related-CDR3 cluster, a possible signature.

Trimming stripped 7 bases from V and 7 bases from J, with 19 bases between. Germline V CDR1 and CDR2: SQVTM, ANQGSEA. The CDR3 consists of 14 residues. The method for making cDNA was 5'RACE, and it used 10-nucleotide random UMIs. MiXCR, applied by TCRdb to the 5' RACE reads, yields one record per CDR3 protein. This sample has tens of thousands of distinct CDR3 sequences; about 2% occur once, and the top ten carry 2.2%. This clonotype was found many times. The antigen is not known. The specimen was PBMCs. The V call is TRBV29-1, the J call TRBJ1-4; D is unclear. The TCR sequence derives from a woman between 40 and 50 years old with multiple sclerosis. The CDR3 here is CSAQKGGRGEKLFF. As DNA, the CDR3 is TGCAGCGCCCAAAAAGGAGGGCGAGGTGAAAAACTGTTTTTT.